The rows below give T cell receptor beta chains drawn from one sample of a study of early T cells in non-severe SARS-CoV-2 infection. TCRdb re-called the 5' RACE reads with MiXCR, one entry per CDR3 protein. The sample contains about 62,000 distinct CDR3 sequences, roughly a tenth of which appear only once. The sequenced sample was whole blood. The receptors were sampled from an adult who was a healthcare worker with PCR-confirmed SARS-CoV-2 infection or an uninfected control (not recorded which). Each CDR3 is given with its conserved first and last residue. D genes are given only for firm matches. Some rows mark clone size as missing; the rest say once, few, many or name a class of expanded clone.

>TRBD1|TRBV3-1|few|TRBJ1-1
TGTGCCAGCAGCCCGGGACAGGGGTCAACTGAAGCTTTCTTT
CASSPGQGSTEAFF
>TRBD1|TRBV2|many|TRBJ1-4
TGTGCCACAGGACAGGGTGGTTCAACTAATGAAAAACTGTTTTTT
CATGQGGSTNEKLFF
>TRBD2|TRBV12-3/TRBV12-4|-|TRBJ2-2
TGTGCCAGCAGTCCGGGGGGGAACACCGGGGAGCTGTTTTTT
CASSPGGNTGELFF
>TRBD1|TRBV12-3/TRBV12-4|few|TRBJ2-5
TGTGCCAGCAGTAGGACAGGGAAAGAGACCCAGTACTTC
CASSRTGKETQYF
>-|TRBV5-6|-|TRBJ2-1
TGTGCCAGCAGCTTGATGACCTTATACAATGAGCAGTTCTTC
CASSLMTLYNEQFF
>TRBD1|TRBV4-2|few|TRBJ2-5
TGTGCCAGCAGCCAGGCTACAGGGGGAGAGACCCAGTACTTC
CASSQATGGETQYF
>TRBD1|TRBV9|many|TRBJ1-1
TGTGCCAGCAGCGACGACGCAGGGGGCGCGCTAGACACTGAAGCTTTCTTT
CASSDDAGGALDTEAFF
>-|TRBV6-1|few|TRBJ1-3
TGTGCCACCGGTCCGCGCGTCTCTGGAAACACCATATATTTT
CATGPRVSGNTIYF
>-|TRBV12-3/TRBV12-4|-|TRBJ1-3
TGTGCCAGCAGTTTAATGGGATCCGGAAACACCATATATTTT
CASSLMGSGNTIYF
>TRBD2|TRBV20-1|many|TRBJ2-2
TGCAGTGCTACGAAATCGGGACTAGCTACCGGGGAGCTGTTTTTT
CSATKSGLATGELFF
>TRBD2|TRBV15|many|TRBJ2-3
TGTGCCACCAGCAGAGATGGGCGGGGGGGCACAGATACGCAGTATTTT
CATSRDGRGGTDTQYF
>TRBD1|TRBV28|many|TRBJ1-5
TGTGCCAGCAGTTCCCCGGGACAGGGAGGCCAGCCCCAGCATTTT
CASSSPGQGGQPQHF
>TRBD1|TRBV2|-|TRBJ1-2
TGTGCCAGCAGGAGGCAGGGGGCTGACTATGGCTACACCTTC
CASRRQGADYGYTF